The present entry profiles one T cell receptor beta chain with its context. This sample was taken from a study of T cell changes during pregnancy in multiple sclerosis. This CDR3 has 12 amino acids. CDR1 SNHLY and CDR2 FYNNEI come from the germline V gene. V lost 6 bases, J lost 7 bases, and 9 bases lay in between. Measured with immunoSEQ multiplex PCR; TCRdb has only the in-frame clones, and not every one. This table holds around 42,000 clones, about 91% found once. The V call is TRBV2, the J call TRBJ1-4; D is unclear. This clonotype originated in a female donor in good health, enrolled as a control in a pregnancy study. This sample comprised CD4+ T cells from peripheral blood mononuclear cells, obtained in the second trimester of pregnancy. The CDR3 DNA follows: TGTGCCAGCAGACGAGAGGGTGAAAAACTGTTTTTT. It yields the protein CASRREGEKLFF.